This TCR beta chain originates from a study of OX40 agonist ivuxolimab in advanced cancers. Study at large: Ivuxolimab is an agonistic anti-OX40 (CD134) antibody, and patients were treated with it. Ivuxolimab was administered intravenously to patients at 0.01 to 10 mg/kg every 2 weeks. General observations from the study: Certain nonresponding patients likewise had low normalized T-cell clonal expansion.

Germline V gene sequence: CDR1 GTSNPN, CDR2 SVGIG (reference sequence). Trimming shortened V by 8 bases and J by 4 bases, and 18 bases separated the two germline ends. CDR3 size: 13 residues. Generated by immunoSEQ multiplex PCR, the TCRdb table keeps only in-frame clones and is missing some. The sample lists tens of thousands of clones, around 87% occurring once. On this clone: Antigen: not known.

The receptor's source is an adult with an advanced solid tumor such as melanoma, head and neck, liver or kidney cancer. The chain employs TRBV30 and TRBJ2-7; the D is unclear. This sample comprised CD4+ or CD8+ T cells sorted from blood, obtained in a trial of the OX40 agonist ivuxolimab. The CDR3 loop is CATTRLDKYEQYF. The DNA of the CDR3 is TGTGCCACAACGAGGCTAGACAAATACGAGCAGTACTTC.